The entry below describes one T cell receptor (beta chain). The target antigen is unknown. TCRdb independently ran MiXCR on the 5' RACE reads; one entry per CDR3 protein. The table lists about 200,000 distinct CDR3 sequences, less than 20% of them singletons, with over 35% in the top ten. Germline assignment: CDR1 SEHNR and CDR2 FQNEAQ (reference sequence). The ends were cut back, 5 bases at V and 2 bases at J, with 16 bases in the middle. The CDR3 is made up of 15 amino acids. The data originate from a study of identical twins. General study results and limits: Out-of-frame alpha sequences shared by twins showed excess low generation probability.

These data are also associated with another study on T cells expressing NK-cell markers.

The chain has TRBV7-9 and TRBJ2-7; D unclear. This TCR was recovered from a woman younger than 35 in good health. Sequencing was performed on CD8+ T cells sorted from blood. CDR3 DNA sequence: TGTGCCAGCAGCCCTCGACTGAGTCCTCCCTACGAGCAGTACTTC. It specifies CASSPRLSPPYEQYF.